This T cell receptor (beta chain) was retrieved from a study of CD8+ T cells in alopecia areata listed by TCRdb under 2018. Regarding the study in general: Treated patients were enrolled in an open-label pilot trial of oral tofacitinib at 5 to 10 mg twice daily for moderate-to-severe alopecia areata. Patients received tofacitinib for 6 to 18 months and were then followed off drug for 6 months to check for delayed response and recurrence. For the treated patients, the SALT score, which quantifies what percentage of scalp surface area is affected, served as the measure of disease severity. The study used high-throughput TCRbeta sequencing to examine T cell clonal expansion in alopecia areata, in both the C3H/HeJ mouse model and human patients. Human TCRbeta sequencing covered scalp tissue and sorted CD4+ and CD8+ peripheral blood T cells from patchy and totalis/universalis alopecia areata patients and healthy controls. Patients on tofacitinib were biopsied at baseline and after 4 and 24 weeks of treatment, and several of the patients also had a later scalp biopsy. Clonality in the scalp was compared among normal scalp (n=4), patchy alopecia areata scalp (n=8), and alopecia totalis/universalis scalp (n=8). RNA was obtained with the PAXgene miRNA kit for fixed scalp, the miRNeasy kit for PBMCs, and the RNeasy kit for mouse skin. immunoSEQ multiplex PCR using 35 Vbeta forward primers and 13 Jbeta reverse primers was used to amplify TCRbeta CDR3 regions.

Read against the paper, the sample's treatment or condition label means: oral pan-JAK inhibitor, 5-10 mg twice daily. Lesional scalp punch biopsies and peripheral blood were obtained from alopecia areata patients. After PBMCs were isolated by density centrifugation and stained for CD3, CD4 and CD8, a FACSAria was used to sort CD4+ and CD8+ T cells. From V the trimming removes 5 bases and from J it removes 5 bases, while the gene matches leave 6 bases of the junction unaccounted for. From a lookup of the germline V gene, CDR1 and CDR2 are SQVTM and ANQGSEA. The CDR3 goes from the cysteine to the phenylalanine over 14 residues. The CDR3 DNA has 42 bases and is translated from base 1. What the work shows at the level of the full study, not this receptor alone: Higher clonality and more expanded CD8+ clones were observed in lesional scalp than in normal scalp, particularly in alopecia totalis/universalis, a finding suggestive of antigenic drive. Because the treated cohort was small and had just a single nonresponder, larger studies are needed to establish links between baseline CD8+ expansion and response. Many expanded lesional clones persisted in scalp and blood during tofacitinib treatment, which may partly explain relapse after stopping treatment. Resident alphabeta T cells in normal human skin are also sequenced, complicating scalp TCR repertoire analysis, unlike mouse skin dominated by gammadelta T cells. With tofacitinib, both scalp clonality and the number of expanded CD8+ clones among the top 100 scalp clones went down significantly. Shared TCR sequences between patients were less evident than in mice, which may be partly attributable to HLA diversity in the patient population.

Turning to this clone: Its antigen is still unknown. No quality values exist for individual bases; no much larger clone is one base distant.

The method was the immunoSEQ multiplex PCR assay. RNA was extracted from all samples and reverse transcribed into cDNA as template for TCR sequencing. First-strand cDNA was synthesized with SuperScript III using a 2:1 mix of oligo-dT and random hexamers. A synthetic immune receptor repertoire was used to measure amplification bias, and any remaining bias was corrected computationally. For the original study's pipeline: After raw reads were preprocessed to remove errors, the CDR3 was defined following IMGT conventions as running from the conserved cysteine to phenylalanine. To get clonality, Shannon entropy was normalized by log2 of the number of productive unique TCRs and the result was subtracted from 1. Whether scalp clones were CD4 or CD8 was inferred by matching scalp TCRbeta sequences against CD4 and CD8 repertoires sorted from blood. What TCRdb holds here is the immuneACCESS table cut down to in-frame rearrangements. Part of the clones is not present; checked against another copy, under half of the missing clones reflect an unresolved V gene, and the others are unexplained. V and J calls and clone size are given by that table; D and trimming were obtained from the DNA. The sample table lists hundreds of thousands of clones, 60% of them with a count of one. Jointly, the top ten make up 0.8% to 1% of the sample.

The sequence came from a human donor with alopecia areata. Recombination joined TRBV29-1 with TRBJ2-5; the junction holds 12 bases that match TRBD2. This specimen consisted of CD4+ T cells sorted from blood, obtained around week 54, from a patient treated with tofacitinib. The nucleotide sequence reads TGCAGCGTTTATCTAGCGGGGGGGCCGGAGACCCAGTACTTC. It translates to CSVYLAGGPETQYF.